Listed here is a single T cell receptor (beta chain). The antigen is undetermined. 13 Jbeta primers and 60 Vbeta primers were used for the PCR. Using immunoSEQ multiplex PCR, the repertoire was profiled, and TCRdb retains in-frame clones only, with some absent. There are about 200,000 clones in the sample; roughly 70% occur only once, and over 1.5% lies in the top ten. The sample comes from a study of cytomegalovirus exposure and HLA in healthy donors. Findings and caveats of the study: Owing to their indistinguishability, certain V segments, notably TRBV6-2 and TRBV6-3, were excluded.

The V end was cut by 1 base, the J end by 8 bases, with 6 bases between. The CDR3 loop spans 11 amino acids. Germline V gene sequence: CDR1 DFQATT, CDR2 SNEGSKA (reference sequence). The receptor was isolated from a woman in her thirties in good health and CMV-seronegative. Sequencing used PBMCs. The chain recombines TRBV20-1 with TRBJ2-1; D unresolved. The CDR3: CSARVNYEQFF. The CDR3 DNA reads TGCAGTGCTAGAGTCAACTATGAGCAGTTCTTC.